Each of the 27 T cell receptor beta chains below was sequenced from the same sample in a study of blood T cells in healthy people across ages. Together with a sample-barcoded 5' primer, a J-beta primer mix was included in a second PCR lasting about 7 to 12 cycles. TCRdb passed the 5' RACE reads through MiXCR, listing each CDR3 protein once. The sample has 1.5 million to 2 million distinct CDR3 sequences, approximately 32% seen once; the top ten hold around 11%. The sequenced sample was blood. The receptors were sampled from a woman in her 30s in good health.

The table lists this clonotype with a few counts. The chain joins TRBV4-1 to TRBJ2-2, with 8 bases that match TRBD2. In germline, CDR1 is MGHRA, CDR2 YSYEKL. The CDR3 totals 16 residues. After removal of 0 bases from V and 7 bases from J, the junction contained 7 bases not matched to a gene. CDR3 residues: CASSQELGGGNGELFF. In DNA form, the CDR3 reads TGCGCCAGCAGCCAAGAACTCGGCGGGGGGAACGGGGAGCTGTTTTTT.

The chain is built from TRBV7-2 and TRBJ2-1, with 8 bases fitting TRBD1. The junction had 2 bases not matched to a gene; V was cut back by 1 base and J by 9 bases. Per the germline V gene, CDR1 is SGHTA and CDR2 is FQGNSA. This CDR3 contains 13 residues. CDR3 residues: CASSLGQGTEQFF. The CDR3 DNA follows: TGTGCCAGCAGCTTAGGACAGGGGACTGAGCAGTTCTTC.

The gene calls are TRBV27 and TRBJ2-1; D might be TRBD1 or TRBD2, each matching 5 bases. V lost 5 bases to trimming and J lost 6 bases, with 14 bases between them. Germline V CDR1 and CDR2: MNHEY, SMNVEV (reference sequence). The CDR3 sequence is 14 residues long. The CDR3 loop is CASSPREFTNEQFF. In DNA, the CDR3 is TGTGCCAGCAGTCCCAGGGAGTTTACCAATGAGCAGTTCTTC.

This clonotype appeared once. The chain combines TRBV12-5 with TRBJ2-5; 13 bases align to TRBD2. This CDR3 is built from 17 residues. The trim removed 0 bases at V and 5 bases at J, leaving 6 bases unmatched. Germline assignment: CDR1 LGHNT and CDR2 FRNRAP. The CDR3 sequence is CASGLVQGLAGMETQYF. In DNA form, the CDR3 reads TGTGCTAGTGGTTTGGTACAGGGACTAGCGGGGATGGAGACCCAGTACTTC.

The chain joins TRBV20-1 to TRBJ2-7; D is perhaps TRBD1 or TRBD2 (5 bases each). Germline assignment: CDR1 DFQATT and CDR2 SNEGSKA (reference sequence). The CDR3 has 17 residues. Deletions cut 0 bases from V and 2 bases from J, with 20 bases between. CDR3 loop: CSARDQSGAGDPYEQYF. The CDR3 DNA sequence: TGCAGTGCTAGAGATCAATCCGGGGCAGGTGACCCCTACGAGCAGTACTTC.

The CDR3 sequence: CASSQRGAGRLNTEAFF. The CDR3 coding sequence is TGTGCCAGCAGTCAAAGAGGGGCAGGCCGGCTGAACACTGAAGCTTTCTTT. The V call is TRBV28, the J call TRBJ1-1; a possible D gene is TRBD1 (5 bases). The CDR3 totals 17 residues. Per germline, CDR1 MDHEN and CDR2 SYDVKM. The germline V and J ends were trimmed by 5 bases and 0 bases, with 19 bases remaining between them.

V and J are TRBV3-1 and TRBJ2-5; D gene unclear. The V end lost 7 bases, the J end lost 5 bases, and 20 bases lay between the germline ends. This CDR3 region has 15 residues. Germline V gene sequence: CDR1 LGHDT, CDR2 YNNKEL (reference sequence). CDR3 nucleotide sequence: TGTGCCAGCACCCGAGAGGTCGAAGGGTGGGAGACCCAGTACTTC. It is translated as CASTREVEGWETQYF.

This CDR3 reads CASSLGTQAGSYSYNEQFF. As DNA, the CDR3 is TGTGCCAGCAGCCTAGGGACCCAGGCGGGATCCTACTCCTACAATGAGCAGTTCTTC. The chain carries TRBV11-3 and TRBJ2-1; weak D call: TRBD2 (6 bases). The CDR3 is made up of 19 amino acids. V was pared by 5 bases and J by 0 bases, with 23 bases between. CDR1 SGHNT and CDR2 YENEEA come from the germline V gene.

The chain couples TRBV20-1 to TRBJ2-2; D is uncertain. Germline CDR1 and CDR2: DFQATT and SNEGSKA (reference sequence). V was cut by 0 bases and J by 0 bases, with 11 bases left in between. The length of the CDR3 is 16 residues. CDR3 nucleotide sequence: TGCAGTGCTAGAGATTACACGGCCGCGAACACCGGGGAGCTGTTTTTT. Translating it yields CSARDYTAANTGELFF.

The rearrangement links TRBV20-1 to TRBJ2-5; no definite D call. CDR1 is DFQATT and CDR2 is SNEGSKA in the germline V gene (reference sequence). This CDR3 spans 16 amino acids. The germline V and J ends were trimmed by 0 bases and 11 bases, with 25 bases remaining between them. The CDR3 coding sequence is TGCAGTGCTAGAGACCTGCACAATTTACTTGTCTACGGGCAGTACTTC. This gives the protein CSARDLHNLLVYGQYF.

This clonotype was detected a few times. V is TRBV29-1 and J is TRBJ1-2; weak D call: TRBD1 (5 bases). CDR1 and CDR2 (germline): SQVTM, ANQGSEA. The germline V and J ends were trimmed by 7 bases and 3 bases, with 18 bases remaining between them. CDR3 length: 14 amino acids. CDR3: CSALEGLGHYGYTF. CDR3 bases: TGCAGCGCCCTCGAGGGGCTGGGGCACTATGGCTACACCTTC.

This clonotype was found a few times. The chain joins TRBV7-9 to TRBJ2-5; 7 bases fit TRBD1. The CDR3 covers 13 residues. Germline assignment: CDR1 SEHNR and CDR2 FQNEAQ (reference sequence). Unmatched junction bases numbered 8, after V lost 11 bases and J lost 2 bases. The CDR3 region has the DNA TGTGCCGTGGGACAGCCAAATCAAGAGACCCAGTACTTC. Protein: CAVGQPNQETQYF.

This chain connects TRBV20-1 to TRBJ2-3, with TRBD2 identical over 7 bases. Germline V gives CDR1 DFQATT, CDR2 SNEGSKA (reference sequence). This CDR3 comprises 16 residues. Trimming cost V 3 bases and J 6 bases; bases outside gene matches: 15. CDR3 region: CSARVRAGPALDTQYF. In DNA form, the CDR3 reads TGCAGTGCTAGGGTTCGAGCGGGGCCAGCGCTGGATACGCAGTATTTT.

This clonotype was recorded only once. A read error may account for a junction end that differs from germline. The V gene is TRBV7-9, the J gene TRBJ2-1, with 10 positions matching TRBD2. CDR1 is SEHNR and CDR2 is FQNEAQ in the germline V gene (reference sequence). The CDR3 has 17 residues. CDR3 nucleotide sequence: TGTGCCAGCAGCTTAGTTCGGACTAGCGGCTATTACAATGGGCAGTTCTTC. Protein product: CASSLVRTSGYYNGQFF.

V and J are TRBV11-2 and TRBJ2-1; no clear D. The CDR3 totals 13 residues. V was clipped by 2 bases and J by 10 bases, with 12 bases between them. Germline CDR1 SGHAT, CDR2 FQNNGV. The CDR3 DNA is TGTGCCAGCAGCTTATGGCGTTCAAAGGAGCAGTTCTTC. Translating gives CASSLWRSKEQFF. Looking up the rest from reference TRBV11-2 and TRBJ2-1 gives the full variable domain: EAGVAQSPRYKIIEKRQSVAFWCNPISGHATLYWYQQILGQGPKLLIQFQNNGVVDDSQLPKDRFSAERLKGVDSTLKIQPAKLEDSAVYLCASSLWRSKEQFFGPGTRLTVL.

In its sample, this clonotype was seen once. The chain has TRBV3-1 and TRBJ1-4; 9 nucleotides agree with TRBD1. J lost 10 bases, V lost 4 bases, and 16 bases had no gene match. CDR1 and CDR2 (germline): LGHDT, YNNKEL (reference sequence). CDR3 length: 17 residues. The CDR3 coding sequence is TGTGCCAGCAGCCCCCACCGTCGGACAGGGGAGGTTGGAAAACTGTTTTTT. This sequence encodes CASSPHRRTGEVGKLFF.

This clonotype was recorded a few times. The V call is TRBV27, the J call TRBJ2-1; 7 nucleotides align to TRBD2. The CDR3 contains 16 residues. CDR1 and CDR2 from the germline V gene are MNHEY and SMNVEV (reference sequence). V was pared by 2 bases and J by 8 bases, with 12 bases of the junction left unmatched. The CDR3 here is CASSLLLAEKIDEQFF. In DNA form, the CDR3 reads TGTGCCAGCAGTTTACTCCTAGCGGAGAAAATCGATGAGCAGTTCTTC.

Many counts were recorded for this clonotype. The genes are TRBV4-2 and TRBJ2-5, with D perhaps matching TRBD1 or TRBD2 (5 bases each). V lost 1 base and J 3 bases, leaving 12 bases between the germline ends. This CDR3 is built from 15 residues. Germline CDR1 reads LGHNA; CDR2 reads YNFKEQ. The CDR3 spells CASSQGSGHEETQYF. For the CDR3, the DNA is TGTGCCAGCAGCCAAGGATCGGGGCATGAAGAGACCCAGTACTTC.

There are many counts of this clonotype. As DNA, the CDR3 is TGTGCCATCAGTGAGGGACAGGGCTACGAGCAGTACTTC. This sequence encodes CAISEGQGYEQYF. J is TRBJ2-7 and V is TRBV10-3; 8 nucleotides match TRBD1. V lost 2 bases, J lost 3 bases, and 0 bases stayed unmatched. The germline V gene encodes CDR1 ENHRY and CDR2 SYGVKD. The length of the CDR3 is 13 residues.

This clonotype was detected a few times. This rearrangement joins TRBV12-3 or TRBV12-4 to TRBJ1-2, with no clear D. V was trimmed by 5 bases and J by 6 bases, leaving 13 bases between them. This CDR3 is 13 amino acids long. CDR3 amino acids: CASSRVLTNGYTF. In DNA, the CDR3 is TGTGCCAGCAGTCGGGTACTGACCAATGGCTACACCTTC.

This clonotype appeared a few times. V is TRBV15 and J is TRBJ2-6; TRBD1 matches 9 bases. From germline, CDR1 is LNHNV and CDR2 YYDKDF (reference sequence). The V gene end was trimmed by 0 bases and the J gene end by 0 bases; junction bases not matched to a gene: 15. This CDR3 region has 22 residues. This CDR3 reads CATSRDPDGTGTSNSGANVLTF. CDR3 nucleotide sequence: TGTGCCACCAGCAGAGATCCCGACGGGACAGGGACCTCAAACTCTGGGGCCAACGTCCTGACTTTC.

The V call is TRBV29-1, the J call TRBJ2-5, with 12 positions matching TRBD1. Per germline, CDR1 SQVTM and CDR2 ANQGSEA. V trimming: 7 bases; J trimming: 5 bases; junction bases outside the gene matches: 8. This CDR3 has 14 amino acids. The CDR3 DNA sequence: TGCAGCGGCCGGGACAGGGGGCCGTGGGAGACCCAGTACTTC. Protein product: CSGRDRGPWETQYF.

This chain joins TRBV10-3 and TRBJ2-3, with a weak D call TRBD2 (6 bases). V lost 0 bases and J lost 5, with 21 bases in between. This CDR3 has 18 amino acids. Germline lookup yields CDR1 ENHRY and CDR2 SYGVKD. This chain's CDR3 is CAISESRAGTRDKDTQYF. The DNA of the CDR3 is TGTGCCATCAGTGAGTCGCGGGCCGGGACTCGGGATAAAGATACGCAGTATTTT.

A few counts support this clonotype. The rearrangement links TRBV25-1 to TRBJ2-1, with TRBD2 matching 8 bases. The trim removed 6 bases at V and 8 bases at J, leaving 12 bases unmatched. The CDR3 runs 15 residues. Germline CDR1 reads MGHDK; CDR2 reads SYGVNS. CDR3 protein: CASSPPGLAPHEQFF. DNA for the CDR3: TGTGCCAGCAGCCCCCCCGGACTAGCTCCCCATGAGCAGTTCTTC.

This clonotype was detected many times. The CDR3 is CASSEAGSDYEQYF. CDR3 sequence (DNA): TGTGCCAGCAGTGAAGCAGGATCTGACTACGAGCAGTACTTC. The V gene is TRBV6-1, the J gene TRBJ2-7; D not certain. The CDR3 has 14 amino acids. The germline gives CDR1 MNHNS, CDR2 SASEGT. V lost 0 bases and J 3 bases, leaving 9 bases between the germline ends.

The chain uses TRBV20-1 and TRBJ1-1; D is ambiguous. CDR3 length equals 13 residues. Germline V gene data show CDR1 as DFQATT and CDR2 as SNEGSKA (reference sequence). Trimming took 3 bases from V and 0 from J, leaving 8 bases between them. Here the CDR3 DNA reads TGCAGTGCTAGTTACAGATTGAACACTGAAGCTTTCTTT. Its protein product is CSASYRLNTEAFF.

The chain couples TRBV20-1 to TRBJ2-7, with D maybe TRBD2 (6 bases). Between the trimmed V and J ends, which lost 7 bases and 2 bases, there was a span of 21 bases. This CDR3 is built from 15 residues. CDR1 is DFQATT and CDR2 is SNEGSKA in the germline V gene (reference sequence). CDR3 DNA: TGCAGTGTAGACGCTAGCGCTGAGAATCCCTACGAGCAGTACTTC. Its protein is CSVDASAENPYEQYF.